The 30 T cell receptor beta chains below were found in one sample sequenced in a study of T cell changes during pregnancy in multiple sclerosis. Produced via immunoSEQ multiplex PCR; TCRdb's table is partial and in-frame only. The data hold around 48,000 clones, with 90% observed a single time. Sequenced material: CD8+ T cells from peripheral blood mononuclear cells, taken before pregnancy. These receptors all come from a female donor with multiple sclerosis, enrolled in a pregnancy study.

This clone was seen once. The gene calls are TRBV4-3 and TRBJ1-2; 7 bases map to TRBD1. Trimming took 0 bases from V and 2 from J; bases not matched to a gene: 3. The germline CDR1 and CDR2 sequences are LGHNA and YSLEER. CDR3 length: 15 residues. The CDR3: CASSQDTTGNYGYTF. For the CDR3, the DNA is TGCGCCAGCAGCCAAGACACGACAGGGAACTATGGCTACACCTTC.

V and J are TRBV29-1 and TRBJ2-2; 8 nucleotides match TRBD2. The V segment lost 5 bases and the J segment 6 bases; nucleotides outside the gene matches: 5. Germline values: CDR1 SQVTM, CDR2 ANQGSEA. This CDR3 comprises 13 residues. The CDR3 sequence: CSVLLAGPGELFF. The CDR3 coding sequence is TGCAGCGTTCTCTTAGCGGGGCCCGGGGAGCTGTTTTTT.

This chain uses TRBV5-5 with TRBJ2-7; TRBD1 is a possible D gene (5 bases). In germline, CDR1 is SGHKS, CDR2 YYEKEE (reference sequence). There are 13 residues in the CDR3. V lost 4 bases to trimming and J lost 5 bases, with 13 bases between them. CDR3 sequence (DNA): TGTGCCAGCAGCCAGCCGCAGGGAAACGAGCAGTACTTC. It encodes CASSQPQGNEQYF.

In this sample, this clone turned up once. This rearrangement joins TRBV9 to TRBJ1-1, with TRBD1 as a possible D gene (5 bases). The CDR3 contains 15 residues. Deletions cut 4 bases from V and 6 bases from J, with 19 bases between. CDR1 and CDR2 (germline): SGDLS, YYNGEE. CDR3 in amino acids: CASSPPGGTIAEAFF. The CDR3 nucleotides are TGTGCCAGCAGCCCACCGGGGGGGACTATAGCTGAAGCTTTCTTT.

V usage is TRBV27 and J usage is TRBJ1-1, with D possibly being TRBD1 (6 bases). V lost 5 bases, J lost 5 bases, and 15 bases lay in between. CDR3 size: 14 residues. The germline CDR1 and CDR2 sequences are MNHEY and SMNVEV (reference sequence). The CDR3 sequence is CASSPAGTKTEAFF. The CDR3 nucleotides are TGTGCCAGCAGTCCCGCCGGGACAAAGACTGAAGCTTTCTTT.

This rearrangement joins TRBV7-6 to TRBJ2-5; 10 bases agree with TRBD1. The CDR3 is 17 residues long. Germline lookup yields CDR1 SGHVS and CDR2 FNYEAQ. V was clipped by 1 base and J by 5 bases; unmatched bases: 10. The CDR3 DNA follows: TGTGCCAGCAGCTTAGGATCCGGGACAGGGGTGGGGGAGACCCAGTACTTC. It specifies CASSLGSGTGVGETQYF.

The CDR3, as DNA: TGTGCTAGTGGTTTGGTATCTTTACGTCGGGGGGCGCGAAGTGGCTACACCTTC. Translation: CASGLVSLRRGARSGYTF. V usage is TRBV12-5 and J usage is TRBJ1-2; D might be TRBD1 (6 bases). This CDR3 contains 18 residues. V was cut by 0 bases and J by 7 bases, with 24 bases left in between. Per germline, CDR1 LGHNT and CDR2 FRNRAP.

The chain uses TRBV7-6 and TRBJ1-1; a weak D match, TRBD1 (5 bases). This CDR3 contains 14 residues. CDR1 and CDR2 from the germline V gene are SGHVS and FNYEAQ. V was pared by 1 base and J by 5 bases, with 11 bases between. The CDR3 sequence: CASSLGGGLTEAFF. In DNA, the CDR3 is TGTGCCAGCAGCTTAGGCGGGGGGTTAACTGAAGCTTTCTTT.

The genes are TRBV4-3 and TRBJ2-3; maybe TRBD2 (6 bases). Trimming left V 0 bases short and J 0 bases short, with 10 bases between. The CDR3 runs to 16 residues. Germline CDR1 and CDR2: LGHNA and YSLEER. The CDR3 region is CASSQDRGTSTDTQYF. In DNA form, the CDR3 reads TGCGCCAGCAGCCAAGACCGCGGGACTAGCACAGATACGCAGTATTTT.

The rearrangement uses TRBV7-9 and TRBJ1-1, with TRBD1 matching 9 bases. Trimming removed 5 bases from V and 4 bases from J; junction bases left unmatched: 5. Germline assignment: CDR1 SEHNR and CDR2 FQNEAQ (reference sequence). The CDR3 length is 14 residues. The CDR3 sequence is CASSQQGATTEAFF. The CDR3 region has the DNA TGTGCCAGCAGCCAACAGGGGGCGACCACTGAAGCTTTCTTT. The complete variable domain, with remaining parts taken from reference TRBV7-9 and TRBJ1-1, reads DTGVSQNPRHKITKRGQNVTFRCDPISEHNRLYWYRQTLGQGPEFLTYFQNEAQLEKSRLLSDRFSAERPKGSFSTLEIQRTEQGDSAMYLCASSQQGATTEAFFGQGTRLTVV.

As concerns this clone: This CDR3 is also generated by other DNA sequences in the sample. The chain links TRBV30 to TRBJ1-1; TRBD1 aligns across 9 bases. Looked up from germline, CDR1 is GTSNPN and CDR2 is SVGIG (reference sequence). The CDR3 runs 12 residues. The CDR3 region has the DNA TGTGCTGGGGGACAGGGCCTCACTGAAGCTTTCTTT. This codes for CAGGQGLTEAFF. The full variable domain, rest sourced from reference TRBV30 and TRBJ1-1, is SQTIHQWPATLVQPVGSPLSLECTVEGTSNPNLYWYRQAAGRGLQLLFYSVGIGQISSEVPQNLSASRPQDRQFILSSKKLLLSDSGFYLCAGGQGLTEAFFGQGTRLTVV.

This clone was found a few times. Here the CDR3 reads CASSVDSSYNEQFF. DNA for the CDR3: TGTGCCAGCAGCGTAGACAGTTCCTACAATGAGCAGTTCTTC. The chain recombines TRBV9 with TRBJ2-1, with D uncertain. Germline assignment: CDR1 SGDLS and CDR2 YYNGEE. There are 14 residues in the CDR3. The germline V and J ends were trimmed by 0 bases and 1 base, with 5 bases remaining between them.

The chain combines TRBV4-1 with TRBJ2-1; D is possibly TRBD1 (6 bases). The CDR3 has 14 amino acids. The germline V and J ends were trimmed by 1 base and 9 bases, with 13 bases remaining between them. Germline V gene data show CDR1 as MGHRA and CDR2 as YSYEKL. The CDR3 reads CASSQAGGGGEQFF. The CDR3 region has the DNA TGCGCCAGCAGCCAAGCGGGTGGGGGCGGTGAGCAGTTCTTC.

V usage is TRBV9 and J usage is TRBJ2-5, with a tentative D call TRBD1 (6 bases). V was trimmed by 2 bases and J by 2 bases, leaving 13 bases between them. The length of the CDR3 is 15 residues. Germline CDR1 is SGDLS and CDR2 is YYNGEE. The CDR3 here is CASSVVGGPQETQYF. The CDR3 DNA sequence: TGTGCCAGCAGCGTGGTAGGGGGTCCTCAAGAGACCCAGTACTTC.

The chain recombines TRBV9 with TRBJ2-1, with a possible D match to TRBD2 (5 bases). The ends were cut back, 3 bases at V and 10 bases at J, with 17 bases in the middle. The germline CDR1 and CDR2 sequences are SGDLS and YYNGEE. This CDR3 has 14 amino acids. The CDR3 nucleotides read TGTGCCAGCAGCGGGGCCCGGGGTGGACGCGAGCAGTTCTTC. Translation: CASSGARGGREQFF.

V usage is TRBV7-3 and J usage is TRBJ2-3, with TRBD2 as a possible D gene (7 bases). Trimming left V 3 bases short and J 2 bases short, with 12 bases between. The CDR3 runs to 15 residues. In germline, CDR1 is SGHTA, CDR2 FQGTGA. This CDR3 reads CASSLAGAPTDTQYF. As DNA, the CDR3 is TGTGCCAGCAGCTTGGCGGGGGCCCCCACAGATACGCAGTATTTT.

V is TRBV6-6 and J is TRBJ2-1; TRBD1 is a possible D gene (5 bases). This CDR3 is built from 13 residues. Germline values: CDR1 MNHNY, CDR2 SVGAGI (reference sequence). V dropped 4 bases and J dropped 8 bases, with 12 bases sitting between them. The CDR3 sequence: CASSFKWGDEQFF. CDR3 in DNA: TGTGCCAGCAGTTTTAAGTGGGGCGATGAGCAGTTCTTC.

This clone was observed a single time. The chain employs TRBV6-4 and TRBJ2-3; the D is unclear. Trimming stripped 3 bases from V and 1 base from J, with 8 bases between. The CDR3 length is 14 residues. Germline CDR1 is MRHNA and CDR2 is SNTAGT. Written as DNA, the CDR3 is TGTGCCAGCAGTGAAGGTCGGGGCACAGATACGCAGTATTTT. As protein: CASSEGRGTDTQYF.

The J gene is TRBJ2-7, the V gene TRBV4-3; 7 bases map to TRBD2. V lost 4 bases, J lost 6 bases, and 18 bases stayed unmatched. The CDR3 is 17 residues long. The germline CDR1 and CDR2 sequences are LGHNA and YSLEER. CDR3 amino acids: CASSPNFPGGLVAEQYF. The CDR3 DNA reads as TGCGCCAGCAGCCCAAATTTCCCGGGAGGCTTGGTTGCCGAGCAGTACTTC.

As for this clone: The germline gene is not matched at one end of the junction; a read error may be the cause. The identical CDR3 is also encoded by other nucleotide sequences in the sample. This chain connects TRBV30 to TRBJ1-2; TRBD1 matches at 10 bases. The CDR3 contains 14 residues. From germline, CDR1 is GTSNPN and CDR2 SVGIG (reference sequence). The CDR3 spells CAWSAMTGGYGYTF. The DNA of the CDR3 is TGTGCCTGGAGTGCGATGACAGGGGGCTATGGTTACACCTTC.

The rearrangement joins TRBV15 to TRBJ2-5; D not resolved. Between the trimmed V and J ends, which lost 2 bases and 2 bases, there was a span of 15 bases. This CDR3 is 16 amino acids long. Germline values: CDR1 LNHNV, CDR2 YYDKDF (reference sequence). The chain's CDR3 is CATSRLGGLLQETQYF. CDR3 nucleotide sequence: TGTGCCACCAGCAGACTCGGCGGCCTGCTACAAGAGACCCAGTACTTC.

The rearrangement uses TRBV6-5 and TRBJ1-2; maybe TRBD1 (5 bases). The V gene lost 11 bases and the J gene lost 5 bases, with 21 bases spanning the gap. The V gene's germline CDR1 is MNHEY and CDR2 SVGAGI. The CDR3 totals 14 residues. The CDR3 is CASTGTGGTYGYTF. The CDR3 DNA sequence: TGTGCCTCCACCGGGACCGGGGGAACGTATGGCTACACCTTC.

The chain has TRBV7-6 and TRBJ2-3; 8 bases line up with TRBD2. V trimming: 1 base; J trimming: 2 bases; junction bases outside the gene matches: 5. The V gene's germline CDR1 is SGHVS and CDR2 FNYEAQ. The CDR3 runs 16 residues. The CDR3 region has the DNA TGTGCCAGCAGCTTAGAAACTAGCGGTTTCACAGATACGCAGTATTTT. Its translation is CASSLETSGFTDTQYF.

The chain employs TRBV2 and TRBJ2-5; D is possibly TRBD1 (5 bases). Germline V lookup: CDR1 SNHLY, CDR2 FYNNEI. The CDR3 has 13 residues. The germline V and J ends were trimmed by 8 bases and 2 bases, with 12 bases remaining between them. The CDR3 loop reads CASVQVDQETQYF. The CDR3 DNA reads TGTGCCAGCGTACAGGTCGATCAAGAGACCCAGTACTTC.

The chain uses TRBV2 and TRBJ1-1; 9 bases are shared with TRBD1. This CDR3 is built from 13 residues. CDR1 is SNHLY and CDR2 is FYNNEI in the germline V gene. The J segment lost 7 bases and the V segment lost 6 bases, leaving 6 bases of the junction unmatched. The CDR3 sequence: CASRPDRGSEAFF. CDR3 coding DNA: TGTGCCAGCAGACCTGACAGGGGGAGTGAAGCTTTCTTT.

The genes are TRBV6-4 and TRBJ1-4; D ambiguous. V shed 2 bases and J shed 9 bases, with 10 bases lying between them. The length of the CDR3 is 13 residues. Germline V CDR1 and CDR2: MRHNA, SNTAGT. Written as DNA, the CDR3 is TGTGCCAGCAGTGACCCACAGCCACAAAAACTGTTTTTT. Translated: CASSDPQPQKLFF.

To note about this clone: At one boundary the junction diverges from the germline segment, which might be a read error. The chain couples TRBV15 to TRBJ1-1, with 9 bases identical to TRBD1. Germline CDR1 LNHNV, CDR2 YYDKDF (reference sequence). The CDR3 is 15 residues long. The CDR3 reads CATRNTGGGNPEAFF. For the CDR3, the DNA is TGTGCCACCAGGAATACAGGGGGCGGGAACCCTGAAGCTTTCTTT.

The rearrangement uses TRBV7-3 and TRBJ2-1; D unclear. V lost 4 bases and J lost 9, with 10 bases in between. CDR1 and CDR2 from the germline V gene are SGHTA and FQGTGA. This CDR3 has 12 amino acids. CDR3 DNA sequence: TGTGCCAGCAGCTCCACCCTAGGTGAGCAGTTCTTC. Encoded protein: CASSSTLGEQFF.

The chain has TRBV7-3 and TRBJ2-1; TRBD2 aligns across 12 bases. Per germline, CDR1 SGHTA and CDR2 FQGTGA. V trimming: 5 bases; J trimming: 8 bases; junction bases outside the gene matches: 10. There are 16 residues in the CDR3. Written as DNA, the CDR3 is TGTGCCAGCAGCCGGACTCTAGCGGGGGGGCTAGATGAGCAGTTCTTC. Its protein is CASSRTLAGGLDEQFF. Looking up the rest from reference TRBV7-3 and TRBJ2-1 gives the full variable domain: GAGVSQTPSNKVTEKGKYVELRCDPISGHTALYWYRQSLGQGPEFLIYFQGTGAADDSGLPNDRFFAVRPEGSVSTLKIQRTERGDSAVYLCASSRTLAGGLDEQFFGPGTRLTVL.

Here the CDR3 reads CASSRYAGADSYEQYF. As DNA, the CDR3 is TGCGCCAGCAGCCGGTACGCAGGGGCTGACTCCTACGAGCAGTACTTC. The chain has TRBV4-1 and TRBJ2-7; TRBD1 is a possible D gene (6 bases). Germline CDR1 is MGHRA and CDR2 is YSYEKL. This CDR3 has 16 residues. V was shortened by 4 bases and J by 0 bases, with 16 bases between the two germline ends.